The source of this T cell receptor beta chain is a study of low-dose radiotherapy and immunotherapy resistance in tumors. Study information: One day prior to radiation and immunotherapy, intravenous cyclophosphamide at 200 mg/m2 was given, repeated every two weeks.

Described time point: before trial treatment. Donors were treated with nivolumab, ipilimumab, aspirin, and low-dose cyclophosphamide and radiotherapy. Solid tumors that lacked tumor-infiltrating lymphocytes and were advanced were present in eligible patients. Germline V gene lookup returns CDR1 MNHEY and CDR2 SVGAGI. CDR3 length equals 17 residues. V lost 5 bases and J lost 0; bases outside the gene matches: 10. Covering alpha and beta chains, TRAV- and TRBV-specific primers were used for the first-strand cDNA. The PCR that amplified TCRs ran for approximately 18 cycles, relying on a constant-region primer and a V-primer adapter. TCRdb reprocessed the reads via MiXCR and lists one record per CDR3 protein. The sample shows 35,000 to 50,000 distinct CDR3 sequences, roughly 31% of them seen only once.

This chain uses TRBV6-5 with TRBJ2-1, with TRBD2 identical over 7 bases. This clonotype originated in a male donor with gallbladder cancer. The source material was PBMCs, sampled before treatment. This CDR3 is CASSTGTTASSYNEQFF. The CDR3 region has the DNA TGTGCCAGCAGTACCGGGACTACCGCCAGCTCCTACAATGAGCAGTTCTTC.